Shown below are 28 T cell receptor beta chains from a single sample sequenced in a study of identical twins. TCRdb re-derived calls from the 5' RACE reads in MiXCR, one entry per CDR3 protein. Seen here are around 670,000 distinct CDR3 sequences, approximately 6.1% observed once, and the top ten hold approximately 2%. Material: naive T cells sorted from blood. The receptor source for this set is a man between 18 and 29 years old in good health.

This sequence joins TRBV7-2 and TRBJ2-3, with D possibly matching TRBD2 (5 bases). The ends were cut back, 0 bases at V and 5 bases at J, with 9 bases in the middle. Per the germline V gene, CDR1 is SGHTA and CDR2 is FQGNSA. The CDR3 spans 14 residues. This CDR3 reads CASSLARVVDTQYF. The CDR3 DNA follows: TGTGCCAGCAGCTTAGCGCGGGTGGTAGATACGCAGTATTTT.

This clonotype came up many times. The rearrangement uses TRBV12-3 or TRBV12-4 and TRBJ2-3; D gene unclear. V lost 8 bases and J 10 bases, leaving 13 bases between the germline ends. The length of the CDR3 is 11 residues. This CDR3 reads CASSDSDPQYF. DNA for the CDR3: TGTGCCAGCTCAGACTCCGATCCGCAGTATTTT.

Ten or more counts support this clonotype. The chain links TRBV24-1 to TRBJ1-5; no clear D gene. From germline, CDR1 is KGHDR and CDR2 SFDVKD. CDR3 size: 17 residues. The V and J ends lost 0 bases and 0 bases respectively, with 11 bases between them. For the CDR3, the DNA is TGTGCCACCAGTGATTTGCATCGGGAAGATAGCAATCAGCCCCAGCATTTT. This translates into CATSDLHREDSNQPQHF.

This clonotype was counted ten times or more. The CDR3 protein is CASSSLGTPGAKNIQYF. CDR3 DNA sequence: TGTGCCAGCAGTTCCCTCGGGACTCCCGGGGCCAAAAACATTCAGTACTTC. This chain joins TRBV6-5 and TRBJ2-4; a weak D match, TRBD2 (6 bases). The CDR3 runs to 17 residues. The germline CDR1 and CDR2 sequences are MNHEY and SVGAGI. V dropped 4 bases and J dropped 1 base, with 17 bases sitting between them.

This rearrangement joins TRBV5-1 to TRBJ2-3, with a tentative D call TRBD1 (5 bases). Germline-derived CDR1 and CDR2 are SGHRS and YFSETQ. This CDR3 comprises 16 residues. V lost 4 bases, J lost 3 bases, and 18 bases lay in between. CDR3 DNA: TGCGCCAGCAGCCAGACACAGGTCGTGGGAACAGATACGCAGTATTTT. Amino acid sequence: CASSQTQVVGTDTQYF.

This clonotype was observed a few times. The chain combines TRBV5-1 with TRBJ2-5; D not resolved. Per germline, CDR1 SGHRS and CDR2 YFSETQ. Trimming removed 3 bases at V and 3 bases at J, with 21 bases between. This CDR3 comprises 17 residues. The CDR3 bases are TGCGCCAGCAGCTCTGGCTTACTAATCCTAGATGAAGAGACCCAGTACTTC. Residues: CASSSGLLILDEETQYF.

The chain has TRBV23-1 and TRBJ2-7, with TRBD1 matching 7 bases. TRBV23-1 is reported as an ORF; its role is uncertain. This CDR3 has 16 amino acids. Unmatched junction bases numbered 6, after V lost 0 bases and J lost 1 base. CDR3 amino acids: CASSQSGTDISYEQYV. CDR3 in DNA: TGCGCCAGCAGTCAATCCGGGACAGATATTTCCTACGAGCAGTACGTC.

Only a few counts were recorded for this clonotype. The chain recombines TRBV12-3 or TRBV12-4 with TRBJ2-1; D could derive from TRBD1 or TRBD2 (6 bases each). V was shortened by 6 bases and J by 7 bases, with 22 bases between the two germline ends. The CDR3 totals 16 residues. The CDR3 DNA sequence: TGTGCCAGCAGGCTCAACAGGGCCCAGCTAGCGAATGAGCAGTTCTTC. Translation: CASRLNRAQLANEQFF.

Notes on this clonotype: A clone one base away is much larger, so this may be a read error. CDR3 residues: CSDSYSYEQYF. The DNA for the CDR3 is TGCAGTGATAGTTATTCCTACGAGCAGTACTTC. This rearrangement joins TRBV20-1 to TRBJ2-7; no clear D. The CDR3 loop spans 11 amino acids. With 7 bases removed from V and 1 base from J, the gap between germline ends came to 8 bases. CDR1 DFQATT and CDR2 SNEGSKA come from the germline V gene (reference sequence).

CDR3 nucleotide sequence: TGTGCCAGCAGTCCTATCCCGGGAGGGCTAAAATTGGAGACCCAGTACTTC. Translating it yields CASSPIPGGLKLETQYF. This chain links TRBV12-3 or TRBV12-4 with TRBJ2-5; 8 bases map to TRBD2. This CDR3 spans 17 amino acids. V trimming: 5 bases; J trimming: 5 bases; junction bases outside the gene matches: 16.

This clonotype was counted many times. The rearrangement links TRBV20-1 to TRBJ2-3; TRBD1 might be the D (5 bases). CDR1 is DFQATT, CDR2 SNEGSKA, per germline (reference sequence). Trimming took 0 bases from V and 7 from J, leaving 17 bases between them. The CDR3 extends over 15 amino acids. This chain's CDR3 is CSARDERQSQYTQYF. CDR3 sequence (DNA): TGCAGTGCTAGAGATGAGAGACAGAGCCAGTATACGCAGTATTTT.

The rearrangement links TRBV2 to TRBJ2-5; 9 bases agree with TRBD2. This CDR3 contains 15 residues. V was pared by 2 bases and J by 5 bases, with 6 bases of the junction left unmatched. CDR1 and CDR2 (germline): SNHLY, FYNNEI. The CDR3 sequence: CASSERLAGMETQYF. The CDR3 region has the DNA TGTGCCAGCAGTGAACGCCTAGCGGGAATGGAGACCCAGTACTTC. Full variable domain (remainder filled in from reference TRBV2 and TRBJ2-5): EPEVTQTPSHQVTQMGQEVILRCVPISNHLYFYWYRQILGQKVEFLVSFYNNEISEKSEIFDDQFSVERPDGSNFTLKIRSTKLEDSAMYFCASSERLAGMETQYFGPGTRLLVL.

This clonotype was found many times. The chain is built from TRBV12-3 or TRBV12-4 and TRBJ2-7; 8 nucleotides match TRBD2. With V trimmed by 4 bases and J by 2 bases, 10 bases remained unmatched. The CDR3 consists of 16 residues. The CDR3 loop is CASSSHLAGFAYEQYF. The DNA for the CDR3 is TGTGCCAGCAGTTCCCATCTAGCGGGCTTCGCCTACGAGCAGTACTTC.

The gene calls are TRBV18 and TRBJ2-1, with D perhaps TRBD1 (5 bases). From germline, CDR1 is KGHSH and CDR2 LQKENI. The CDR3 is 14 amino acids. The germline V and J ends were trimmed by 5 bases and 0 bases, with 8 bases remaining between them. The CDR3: CASSGDSSYNEQFF. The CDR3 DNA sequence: TGTGCCAGCTCAGGCGACAGCTCCTACAATGAGCAGTTCTTC.

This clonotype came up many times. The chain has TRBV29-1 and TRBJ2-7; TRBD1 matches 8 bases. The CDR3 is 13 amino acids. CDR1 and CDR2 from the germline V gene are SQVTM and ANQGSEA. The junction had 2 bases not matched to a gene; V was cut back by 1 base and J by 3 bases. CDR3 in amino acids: CSVEGTGNYEQYF. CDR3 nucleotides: TGCAGCGTTGAAGGGACAGGGAACTACGAGCAGTACTTC.

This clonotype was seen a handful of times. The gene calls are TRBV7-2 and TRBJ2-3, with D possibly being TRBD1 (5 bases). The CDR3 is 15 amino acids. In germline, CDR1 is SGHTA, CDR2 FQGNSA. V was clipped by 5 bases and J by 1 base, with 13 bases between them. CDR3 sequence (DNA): TGTGCCAGCAGCCCCTTGGGGCGACGCACAGATACGCAGTATTTT. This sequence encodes CASSPLGRRTDTQYF.

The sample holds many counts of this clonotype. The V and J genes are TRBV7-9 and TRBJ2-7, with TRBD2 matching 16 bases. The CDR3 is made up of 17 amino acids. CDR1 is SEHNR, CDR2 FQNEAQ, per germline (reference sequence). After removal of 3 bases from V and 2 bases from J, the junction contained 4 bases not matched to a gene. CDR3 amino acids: CASSFSGTSGRAYEQYV. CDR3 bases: TGTGCCAGCAGCTTTTCCGGGACTAGCGGGAGGGCCTACGAGCAGTACGTC.

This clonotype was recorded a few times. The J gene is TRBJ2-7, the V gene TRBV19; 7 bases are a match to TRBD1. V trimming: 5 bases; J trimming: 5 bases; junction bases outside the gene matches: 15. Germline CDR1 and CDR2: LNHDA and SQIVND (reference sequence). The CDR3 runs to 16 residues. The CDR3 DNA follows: TGTGCCAGTAGTTTACGTCGGGACAGTGGATCTAACGAGCAGTACTTC. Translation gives CASSLRRDSGSNEQYF.

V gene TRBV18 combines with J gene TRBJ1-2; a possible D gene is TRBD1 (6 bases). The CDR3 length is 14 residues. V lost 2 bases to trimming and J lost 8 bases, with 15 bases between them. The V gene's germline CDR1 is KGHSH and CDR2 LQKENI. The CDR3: CASSPESGAGGYTF. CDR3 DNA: TGTGCCAGCTCACCAGAGTCAGGGGCTGGCGGCTACACCTTC.

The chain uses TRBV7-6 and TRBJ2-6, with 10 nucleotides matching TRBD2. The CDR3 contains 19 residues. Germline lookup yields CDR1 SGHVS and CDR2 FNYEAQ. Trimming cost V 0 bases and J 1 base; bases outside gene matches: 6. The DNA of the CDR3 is TGTGCCAGCAGCTTAGCGAACGGACTAGCGGAGTCTGGGGCCAACGTCCTGACTTTC. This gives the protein CASSLANGLAESGANVLTF.

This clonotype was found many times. The DNA of the CDR3 is TGCGCCAGCAGCTTGCTTATGAGCACAGATACGCAGTATTTT. Amino acids: CASSLLMSTDTQYF. This chain uses TRBV5-1 with TRBJ2-3; unclear D gene. V lost 1 base, J lost 0 bases, and 6 bases lay in between. This CDR3 spans 14 amino acids. CDR1 and CDR2 from the germline V gene are SGHRS and YFSETQ.

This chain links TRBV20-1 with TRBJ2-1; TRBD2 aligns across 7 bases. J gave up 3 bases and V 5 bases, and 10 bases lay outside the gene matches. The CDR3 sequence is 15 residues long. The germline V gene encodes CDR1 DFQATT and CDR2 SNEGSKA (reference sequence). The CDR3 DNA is TGCAGTGCTCCTTCGGCTAGCGGCGTCTACAATGAGCAGTTCTTC. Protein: CSAPSASGVYNEQFF.

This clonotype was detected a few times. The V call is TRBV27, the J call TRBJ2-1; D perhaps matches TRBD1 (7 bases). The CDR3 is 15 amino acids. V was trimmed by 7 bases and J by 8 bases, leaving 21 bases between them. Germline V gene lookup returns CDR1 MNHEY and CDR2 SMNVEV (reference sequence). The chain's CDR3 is CASIRQGGLYDEQFF. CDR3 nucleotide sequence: TGTGCCAGCATTAGACAGGGAGGCCTGTACGATGAGCAGTTCTTC.

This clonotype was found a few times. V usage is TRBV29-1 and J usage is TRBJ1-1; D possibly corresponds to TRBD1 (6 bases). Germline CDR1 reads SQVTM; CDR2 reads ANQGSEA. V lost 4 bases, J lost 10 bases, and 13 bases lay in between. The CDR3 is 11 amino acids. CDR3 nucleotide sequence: TGCAGCGTTGGTAGCGGGGGCGCAGCTTTCTTT. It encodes CSVGSGGAAFF. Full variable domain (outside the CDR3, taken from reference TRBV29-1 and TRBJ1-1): SAVISQKPSRDICQRGTSLTIQCQVDSQVTMMFWYRQQPGQSLTLIATANQGSEATYESGFVIDKFPISRPNLTFSTLTVSNMSPEDSSIYLCSVGSGGAAFFGQGTRLTVV.

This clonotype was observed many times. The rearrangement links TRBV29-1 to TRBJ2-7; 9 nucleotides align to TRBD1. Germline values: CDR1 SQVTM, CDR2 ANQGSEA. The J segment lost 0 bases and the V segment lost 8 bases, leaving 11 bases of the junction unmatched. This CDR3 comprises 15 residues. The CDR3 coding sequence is TGCAGCCCATCCACCGCGGGACAGGGCTCCTACGAGCAGTACTTC. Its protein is CSPSTAGQGSYEQYF.

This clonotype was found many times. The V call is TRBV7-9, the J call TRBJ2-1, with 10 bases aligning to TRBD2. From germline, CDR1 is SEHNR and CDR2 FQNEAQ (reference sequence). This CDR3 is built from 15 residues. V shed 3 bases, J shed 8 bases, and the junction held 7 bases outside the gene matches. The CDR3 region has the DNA TGTGCCAGCAGCTTGGCTAGCGGGAGTGTGGATGAGCAGTTCTTC. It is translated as CASSLASGSVDEQFF.

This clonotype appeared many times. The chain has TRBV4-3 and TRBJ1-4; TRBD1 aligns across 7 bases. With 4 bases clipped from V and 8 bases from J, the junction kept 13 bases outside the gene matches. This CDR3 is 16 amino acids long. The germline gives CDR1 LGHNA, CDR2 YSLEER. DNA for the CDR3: TGCGCCAGCAGCCCAGACAAAGACAGGGTTGGGGAAAAACTGTTTTTT. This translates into CASSPDKDRVGEKLFF.

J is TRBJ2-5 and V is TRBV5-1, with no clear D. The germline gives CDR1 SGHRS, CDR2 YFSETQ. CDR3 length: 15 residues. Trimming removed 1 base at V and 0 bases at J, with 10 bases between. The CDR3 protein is CASSLHGPDQETQYF. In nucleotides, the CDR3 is TGCGCCAGCAGCTTGCATGGGCCGGACCAAGAGACCCAGTACTTC.